This T cell receptor (beta chain) was recorded in a study of blood T cell repertoires in COVID-19. About the study: Samples came from the United States, Italy and Spain, spanning acute and convalescent COVID-19. Sources were T cells, B-cell-depleted T cells, or PBMCs; the material itself was cDNA or gDNA.

With 8 bases removed from V and 6 bases from J, the gap between germline ends came to 18 bases. This CDR3 region has 14 residues. Germline V CDR1 and CDR2: MDHEN, SYDVKM. Per the original data handling: Quantification of nucleated cells was approximated via reference gene primer amplification. Sequenced by immunoSEQ multiplex PCR; TCRdb stores in-frame clones only, minus some. V and J calls and clone size are copied from that table; D and trimming were computed from the DNA. Of about 130,000 clones in the sample, about 87% were seen once. The chain combines TRBV28 with TRBJ2-3, with D hard to call. The receptor comes from a man aged 45-65 years with active COVID-19. The specimen was peripheral blood. The CDR3 region has the DNA TGTGCCAGCGGCCATGGGCCTATGGGCGATACGCAGTATTTT. It is translated as CASGHGPMGDTQYF.